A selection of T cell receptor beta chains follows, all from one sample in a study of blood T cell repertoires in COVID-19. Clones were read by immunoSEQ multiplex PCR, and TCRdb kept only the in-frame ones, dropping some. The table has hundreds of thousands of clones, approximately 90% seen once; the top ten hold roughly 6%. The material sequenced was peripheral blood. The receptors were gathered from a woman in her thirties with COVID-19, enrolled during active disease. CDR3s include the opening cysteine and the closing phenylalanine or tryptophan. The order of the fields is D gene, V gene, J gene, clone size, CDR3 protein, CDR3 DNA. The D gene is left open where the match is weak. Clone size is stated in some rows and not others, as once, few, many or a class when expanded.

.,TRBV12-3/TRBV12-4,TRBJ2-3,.,CASSFERMDTQYF,TGTGCCAGCAGTTTTGAGAGGATGGATACGCAGTATTTT
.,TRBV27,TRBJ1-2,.,CASSLSPGSYGYTF,TGTGCCAGCAGTCTAAGCCCGGGATCCTATGGCTACACCTTC
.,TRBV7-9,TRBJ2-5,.,CASSSWTTPIQETQYF,TGTGCCAGCAGCTCCTGGACTACCCCAATCCAAGAGACCCAGTACTTC
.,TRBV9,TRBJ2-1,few,CASSVGGVYNEQFF,TGTGCCAGCAGCGTAGGGGGCGTCTACAATGAGCAGTTCTTC
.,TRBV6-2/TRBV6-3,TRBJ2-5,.,CASSLGGAEGTQYF,TGTGCCAGCAGTTTAGGCGGGGCAGAGGGGACCCAGTACTTC
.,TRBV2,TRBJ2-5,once,CASSGRYQETQYF,TGTGCCAGCAGTGGGCGGTACCAAGAGACCCAGTACTTC
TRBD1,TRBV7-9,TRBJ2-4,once,CAGAGQEGENIQYF,TGTGCCGGGGCCGGACAGGAAGGCGAAAACATTCAGTACTTC
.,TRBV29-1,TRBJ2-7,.,CSVPGASRYEQYF,TGCAGCGTTCCAGGGGCCTCGCGGTACGAGCAGTACTTC
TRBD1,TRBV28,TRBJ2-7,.,CASRLDRAYEQYF,TGTGCCAGCAGGTTGGACAGGGCATACGAGCAGTACTTC
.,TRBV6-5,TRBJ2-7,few,CATGKRSSEQYF,TGTGCCACAGGGAAAAGGTCGAGTGAGCAGTACTTC
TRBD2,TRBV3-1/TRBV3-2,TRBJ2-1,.,CASSRTRIGEQFF,TGTGCCAGCAGCCGGACTAGAATCGGCGAGCAGTTCTTC
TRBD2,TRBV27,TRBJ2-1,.,CAVPGLPYNEQFF,TGTGCCGTACCGGGACTACCATACAATGAGCAGTTCTTC
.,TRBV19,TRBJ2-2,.,CASSILGPGVYGELFF,TGTGCCAGTAGTATTCTAGGGCCAGGGGTCTACGGGGAGCTGTTTTTT
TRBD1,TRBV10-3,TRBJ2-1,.,CAISESIVAVGDRGPGSYNEQFF,TGTGCCATCAGTGAGTCGATTGTGGCCGTGGGGGACAGGGGGCCGGGCTCCTACAATGAGCAGTTCTTC
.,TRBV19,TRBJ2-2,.,CASSFPPERATGELFF,TGTGCCAGTAGTTTCCCCCCAGAGCGGGCCACCGGGGAGCTGTTTTTT
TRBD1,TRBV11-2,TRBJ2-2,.,CASSQLGGANTGELFF,TGTGCCAGCAGCCAGCTAGGGGGCGCGAACACCGGGGAGCTGTTTTTT
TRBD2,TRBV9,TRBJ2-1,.,CASSVALAAYNEQFF,TGTGCCAGCAGCGTAGCACTAGCGGCCTACAATGAGCAGTTCTTC
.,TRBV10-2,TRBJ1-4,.,CASSEGAATNEKLFF,TGCGCCAGCAGTGAGGGGGCAGCAACTAATGAAAAACTGTTTTTT
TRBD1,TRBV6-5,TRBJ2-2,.,CASSMGQGSPGELFF,TGTGCCAGCAGTATGGGACAGGGGAGTCCCGGGGAGCTGTTTTTT
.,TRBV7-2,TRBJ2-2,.,CASSLLGPGDTGELFF,TGTGCCAGCAGCTTACTCGGGCCCGGGGACACCGGGGAGCTGTTTTTT
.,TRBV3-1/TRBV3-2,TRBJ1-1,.,CASSPHDRNTEAFF,TGTGCCAGCAGCCCCCATGACAGGAACACTGAAGCTTTCTTT
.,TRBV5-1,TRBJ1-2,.,CASSNWRTEANYGYTF,TGCGCCAGCAGCAATTGGAGGACGGAAGCTAACTATGGCTACACCTTC
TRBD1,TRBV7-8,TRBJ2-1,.,CASSLGTGSMGEQFF,TGTGCCAGCAGCTTAGGGACAGGGTCTATGGGTGAGCAGTTCTTC
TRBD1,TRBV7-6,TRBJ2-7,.,CASSVGTGRAYEQYF,TGTGCCAGCAGCGTAGGGACAGGGCGGGCCTACGAGCAGTACTTC
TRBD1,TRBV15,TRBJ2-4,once,CATTNDRVAKNIQYF,TGTGCCACCACAAACGACAGGGTAGCCAAAAACATTCAGTACTTC
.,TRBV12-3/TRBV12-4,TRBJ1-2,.,CASSLQGFYGYTF,TGTGCCAGCAGTTTACAGGGTTTCTATGGCTACACCTTC
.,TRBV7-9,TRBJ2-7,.,CASSLARGGEQYF,TGTGCCAGCAGCTTAGCGCGCGGAGGAGAGCAGTACTTC
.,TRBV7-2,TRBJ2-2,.,CASSLGDTGELFF,TGTGCCAGCAGCTTAGGCGACACCGGGGAGCTGTTTTTT
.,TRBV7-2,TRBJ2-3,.,CASSSGTHFPDTQYF,TGTGCCAGCAGCTCCGGGACACATTTTCCAGATACGCAGTATTTT
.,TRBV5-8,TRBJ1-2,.,CASGLTDNYGYTF,TGTGCCAGCGGGCTCACGGATAACTATGGCTACACCTTC
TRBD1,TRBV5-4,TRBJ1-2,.,CASSIDRGANYGYTF,TGTGCCAGCAGCATAGACAGGGGGGCCAACTATGGCTACACCTTC
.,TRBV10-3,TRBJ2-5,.,CAISGVGGRETQYF,TGTGCCATCAGTGGGGTAGGGGGTAGAGAGACCCAGTACTTC
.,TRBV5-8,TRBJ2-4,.,CASSLGEGLIGGIQYF,TGTGCCAGCAGCTTGGGAGAGGGTTTGATAGGGGGCATTCAGTACTTC
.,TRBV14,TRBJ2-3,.,CASSPTGGADTQYF,TGTGCCAGCAGCCCTACAGGGGGGGCAGATACGCAGTATTTT
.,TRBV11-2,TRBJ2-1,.,CASSLEGTSTRGEQFF,TGTGCCAGCAGCTTAGAAGGGACCTCTACCAGGGGTGAGCAGTTCTTC
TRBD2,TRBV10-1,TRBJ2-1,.,CASTPGPGGRSFYNEQFF,TGCGCCAGCACCCCAGGCCCGGGCGGGAGATCGTTCTACAATGAGCAGTTCTTC
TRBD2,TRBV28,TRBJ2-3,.,CASKAGDWADTQYF,TGTGCCAGCAAAGCGGGAGATTGGGCAGATACGCAGTATTTT
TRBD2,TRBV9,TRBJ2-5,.,CASSETVREGQETQYF,TGTGCCAGCAGCGAGACCGTGCGGGAGGGCCAAGAGACCCAGTACTTC
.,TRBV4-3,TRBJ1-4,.,CASSQDGGGEKLFF,TGCGCCAGCAGCCAAGACGGGGGGGGCGAAAAACTGTTTTTT
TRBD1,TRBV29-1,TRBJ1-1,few,CSVDRGSTEAFF,TGCAGCGTTGACAGGGGGTCCACTGAAGCTTTCTTT
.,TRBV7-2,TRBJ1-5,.,CASSLAGGNNQPQHF,TGTGCCAGCAGCTTAGCGGGGGGAAACAATCAGCCCCAGCATTTT
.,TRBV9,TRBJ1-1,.,CASTYYNTEAFF,TGTGCCAGCACCTATTATAACACTGAAGCTTTCTTT
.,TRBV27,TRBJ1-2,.,CASSSNGDLYGYTF,TGTGCCAGCAGTTCCAACGGAGATCTCTATGGCTACACCTTC
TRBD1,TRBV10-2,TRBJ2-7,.,CASSGPGQGTYEQYF,TGCGCCAGCAGTGGACCGGGACAGGGCACCTACGAGCAGTACTTC
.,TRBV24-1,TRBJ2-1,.,CATSGTAYNEQFF,TGTGCCACCAGTGGAACAGCCTACAATGAGCAGTTCTTC
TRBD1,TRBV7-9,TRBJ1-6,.,CASSPYDRDNSPLHF,TGTGCCAGCAGCCCTTACGACAGGGACAATTCACCCCTCCACTTT
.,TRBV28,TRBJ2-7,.,CASSPPRARVEQYF,TGTGCCAGCAGTCCCCCCCGGGCGAGGGTCGAGCAGTACTTC
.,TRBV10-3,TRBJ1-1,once,CAISEPAGENTEAFF,TGTGCCATCAGTGAACCGGCGGGGGAGAACACTGAAGCTTTCTTT
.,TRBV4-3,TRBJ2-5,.,CASSQVWRDETQYF,TGCGCCAGCAGCCAAGTCTGGCGGGACGAGACCCAGTACTTC
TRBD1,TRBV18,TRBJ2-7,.,CASSPDRVEQYF,TGTGCCAGCTCTCCCGACAGGGTCGAGCAGTACTTC
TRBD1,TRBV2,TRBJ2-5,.,CASSEAEDRGKFFEAQYF,TGTGCCAGCAGTGAAGCGGAAGACAGGGGCAAATTTTTCGAGGCCCAGTACTTC
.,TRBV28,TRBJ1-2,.,CASSSGVGGYTF,TGTGCCAGCAGTTCAGGGGTAGGAGGCTACACCTTC
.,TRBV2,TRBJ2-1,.,CASRGDFPEQFF,TGTGCCAGCAGAGGGGACTTTCCTGAGCAGTTCTTC
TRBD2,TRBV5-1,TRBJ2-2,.,CASSETPGLAGVVNTGELFF,TGCGCCAGCAGCGAAACGCCGGGACTAGCGGGGGTTGTGAACACCGGGGAGCTGTTTTTT
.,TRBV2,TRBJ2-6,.,CASSLGGGANVLTF,TGTGCCAGCAGTTTGGGGGGAGGGGCCAACGTCCTGACTTTC
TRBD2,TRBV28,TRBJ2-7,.,CASSLAGDEQYF,TGTGCCAGCAGCCTGGCGGGGGACGAGCAGTACTTC
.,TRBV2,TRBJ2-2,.,CASRVLEKAGELFF,TGTGCCAGCAGGGTTCTAGAGAAGGCCGGGGAGCTGTTTTTT
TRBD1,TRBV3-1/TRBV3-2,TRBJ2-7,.,CASSQDSTGAHEQYF,TGTGCCAGCAGCCAAGATAGTACAGGGGCCCACGAGCAGTACTTC